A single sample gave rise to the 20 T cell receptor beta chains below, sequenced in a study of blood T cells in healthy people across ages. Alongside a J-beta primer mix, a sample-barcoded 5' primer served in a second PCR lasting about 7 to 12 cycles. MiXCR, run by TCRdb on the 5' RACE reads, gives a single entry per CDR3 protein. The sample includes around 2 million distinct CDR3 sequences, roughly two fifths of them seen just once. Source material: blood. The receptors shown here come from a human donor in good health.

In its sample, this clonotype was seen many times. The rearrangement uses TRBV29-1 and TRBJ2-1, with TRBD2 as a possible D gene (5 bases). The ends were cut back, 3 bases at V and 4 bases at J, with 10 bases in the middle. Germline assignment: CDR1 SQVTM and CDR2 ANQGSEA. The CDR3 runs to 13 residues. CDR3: CSVELGGYNEQFF. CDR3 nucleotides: TGCAGCGTTGAGTTGGGCGGGTACAATGAGCAGTTCTTC.

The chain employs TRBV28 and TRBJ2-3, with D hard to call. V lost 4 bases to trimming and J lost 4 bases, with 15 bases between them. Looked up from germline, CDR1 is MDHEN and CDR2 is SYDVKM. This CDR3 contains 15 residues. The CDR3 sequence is CASSSRYPRPDTQYF. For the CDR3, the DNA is TGTGCCAGCAGTTCTCGATACCCGCGGCCAGATACGCAGTATTTT.

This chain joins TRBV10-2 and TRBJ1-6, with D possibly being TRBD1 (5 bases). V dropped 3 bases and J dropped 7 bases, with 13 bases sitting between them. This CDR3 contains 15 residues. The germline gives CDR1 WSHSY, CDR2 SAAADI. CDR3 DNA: TGCGCCAGCAGTGAAATAGACAGAGTAAATTCACCCCTCCACTTT. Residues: CASSEIDRVNSPLHF.

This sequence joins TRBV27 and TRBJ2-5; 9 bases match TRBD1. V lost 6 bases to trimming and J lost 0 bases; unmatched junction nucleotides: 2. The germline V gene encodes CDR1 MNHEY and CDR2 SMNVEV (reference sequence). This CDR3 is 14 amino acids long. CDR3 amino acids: CASRRTGDQETQYF. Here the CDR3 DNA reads TGTGCCAGCAGACGGACAGGGGACCAAGAGACCCAGTACTTC.

For the CDR3, the DNA is TGTGCCAGCAGGGTGGGGGGCCTGGGGAATGAGCAGTTCTTC. Residues: CASRVGGLGNEQFF. The chain is built from TRBV2 and TRBJ2-1; either TRBD1 or TRBD2 may fit D (6 bases each). This CDR3 has 14 residues. Trimming left V 6 bases short and J 7 bases short, with 16 bases between. In germline, CDR1 is SNHLY, CDR2 FYNNEI.

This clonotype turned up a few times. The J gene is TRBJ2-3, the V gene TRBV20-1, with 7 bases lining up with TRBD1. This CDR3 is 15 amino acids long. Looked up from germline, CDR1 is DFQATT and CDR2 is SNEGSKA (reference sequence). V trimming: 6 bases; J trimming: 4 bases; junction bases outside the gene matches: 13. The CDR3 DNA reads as TGCAGTGCCACAAAAGGGGGCTGGGGTTCAGATACGCAGTATTTT. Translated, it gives CSATKGGWGSDTQYF.

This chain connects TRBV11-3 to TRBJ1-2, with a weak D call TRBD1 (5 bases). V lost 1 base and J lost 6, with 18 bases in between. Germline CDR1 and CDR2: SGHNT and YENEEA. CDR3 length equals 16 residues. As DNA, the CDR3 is TGTGCCAGCAGCTTAGGTAGCTCGGGACGGCAAGATGGCTACACCTTC. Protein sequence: CASSLGSSGRQDGYTF.

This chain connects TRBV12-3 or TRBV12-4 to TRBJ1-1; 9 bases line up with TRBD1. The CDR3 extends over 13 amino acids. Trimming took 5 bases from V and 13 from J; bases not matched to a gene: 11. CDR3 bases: TGTGCCAGCAGTCCATGGACAGGGGAATATGGTTTCTTT. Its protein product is CASSPWTGEYGFF.

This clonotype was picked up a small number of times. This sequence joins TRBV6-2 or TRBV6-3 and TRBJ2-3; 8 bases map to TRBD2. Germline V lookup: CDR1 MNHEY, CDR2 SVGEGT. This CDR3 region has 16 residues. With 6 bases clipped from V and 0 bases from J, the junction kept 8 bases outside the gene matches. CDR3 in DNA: TGTGCCAGCAGGCCCGCGGGACTAGGAAGCACAGATACGCAGTATTTT. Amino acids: CASRPAGLGSTDTQYF.

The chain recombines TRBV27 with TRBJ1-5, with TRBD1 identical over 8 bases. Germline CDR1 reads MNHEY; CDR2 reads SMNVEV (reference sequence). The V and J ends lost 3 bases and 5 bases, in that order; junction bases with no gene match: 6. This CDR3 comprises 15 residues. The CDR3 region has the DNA TGTGCCAGCAGTTTTAGGGACAGGTTGGATCAGCCCCAGCATTTT. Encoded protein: CASSFRDRLDQPQHF.

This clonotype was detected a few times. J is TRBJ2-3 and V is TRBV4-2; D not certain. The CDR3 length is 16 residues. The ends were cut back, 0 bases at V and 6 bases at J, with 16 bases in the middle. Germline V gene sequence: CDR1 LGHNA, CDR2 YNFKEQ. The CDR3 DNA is TGTGCCAGCAGCCAAGAGGAACCGGCAACCCCGGATACGCAGTATTTT. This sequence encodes CASSQEEPATPDTQYF.

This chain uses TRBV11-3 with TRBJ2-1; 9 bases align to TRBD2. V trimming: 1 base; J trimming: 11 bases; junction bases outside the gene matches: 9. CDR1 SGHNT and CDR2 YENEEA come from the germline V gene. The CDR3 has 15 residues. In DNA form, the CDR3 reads TGTGCCAGCAGCTTAGTAGGACTAGCGAGCTATAAGCAGTTCTTC. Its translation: CASSLVGLASYKQFF.

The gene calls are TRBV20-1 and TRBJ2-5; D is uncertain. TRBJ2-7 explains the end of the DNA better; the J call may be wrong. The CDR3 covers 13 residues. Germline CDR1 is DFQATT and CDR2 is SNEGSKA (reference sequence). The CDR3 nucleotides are TGCAGTGCTAGAGGCGGCGGCTTCTACGAGCAGTACTTC. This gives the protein CSARGGGFYEQYF.

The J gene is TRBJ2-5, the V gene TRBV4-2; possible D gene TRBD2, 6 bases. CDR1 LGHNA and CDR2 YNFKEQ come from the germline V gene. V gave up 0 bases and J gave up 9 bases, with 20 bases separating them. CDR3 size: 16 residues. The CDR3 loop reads CASSQDPQSNGGAQYF. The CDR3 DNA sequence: TGTGCCAGCAGCCAAGATCCACAGTCCAATGGCGGGGCCCAGTACTTC.

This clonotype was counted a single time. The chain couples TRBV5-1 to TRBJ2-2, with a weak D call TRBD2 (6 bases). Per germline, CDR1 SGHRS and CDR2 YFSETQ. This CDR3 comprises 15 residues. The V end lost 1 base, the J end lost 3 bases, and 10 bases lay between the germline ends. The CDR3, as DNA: TGCGCCAGCAGCTTGCCGGGGGACGACACCGGGGAGCTGTTTTTT. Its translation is CASSLPGDDTGELFF. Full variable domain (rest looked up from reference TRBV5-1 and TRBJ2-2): KAGVTQTPRYLIKTRGQQVTLSCSPISGHRSVSWYQQTPGQGLQFLFEYFSETQRNKGNFPGRFSGRQFSNSRSEMNVSTLELGDSALYLCASSLPGDDTGELFFGEGSRLTVL.

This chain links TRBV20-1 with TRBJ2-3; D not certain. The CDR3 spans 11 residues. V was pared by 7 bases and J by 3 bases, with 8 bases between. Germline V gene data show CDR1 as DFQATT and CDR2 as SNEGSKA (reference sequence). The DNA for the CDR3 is TGCAGTGTCACAGTTACAGATACGCAGTATTTT. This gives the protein CSVTVTDTQYF.

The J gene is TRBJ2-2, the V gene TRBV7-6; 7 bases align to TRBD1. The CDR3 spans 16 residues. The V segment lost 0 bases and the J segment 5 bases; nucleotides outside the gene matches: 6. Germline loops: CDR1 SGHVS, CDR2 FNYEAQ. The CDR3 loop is CASSLARNRGTGELFF. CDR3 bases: TGTGCCAGCAGCTTAGCGAGAAACAGGGGTACCGGGGAGCTGTTTTTT.

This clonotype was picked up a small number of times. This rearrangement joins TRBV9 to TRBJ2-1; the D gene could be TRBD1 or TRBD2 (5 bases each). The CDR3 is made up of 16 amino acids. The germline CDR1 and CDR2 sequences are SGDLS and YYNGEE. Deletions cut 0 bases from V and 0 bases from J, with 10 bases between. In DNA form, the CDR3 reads TGTGCCAGCAGCGTAGGTGGGGGTTACTCCTACAATGAGCAGTTCTTC. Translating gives CASSVGGGYSYNEQFF.

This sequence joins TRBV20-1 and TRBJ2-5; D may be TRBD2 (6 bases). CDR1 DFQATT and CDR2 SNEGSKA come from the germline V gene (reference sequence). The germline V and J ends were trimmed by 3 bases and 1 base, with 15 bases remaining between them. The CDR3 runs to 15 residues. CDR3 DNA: TGCAGTGCTAGTAGGGACTCCCGCACCCAAGAGACCCAGTACTTC. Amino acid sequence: CSASRDSRTQETQYF.

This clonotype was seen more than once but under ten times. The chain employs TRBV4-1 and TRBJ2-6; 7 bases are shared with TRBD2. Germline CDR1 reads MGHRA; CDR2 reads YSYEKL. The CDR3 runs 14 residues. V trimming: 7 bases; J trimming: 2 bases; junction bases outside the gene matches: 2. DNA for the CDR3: TGCGCCAGCACCCGGGGGGCTGGGGCCAACGTCCTGACTTTC. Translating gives CASTRGAGANVLTF.